This T cell receptor (beta chain) was obtained from a study of T cell clones after liver transplantation. Whole-study context: Tolerance: complete withdrawal held at least one year, liver enzymes staying within twice normal.

Germline CDR1 is DFQATT and CDR2 is SNEGSKA (reference sequence). Trimming shortened V by 1 base and J by 1 base, and 1 base separated the two germline ends. CDR3 length equals 11 residues. Study observations and caveats: Rather than being deleted, graft donor-reactive T cells may have moved into the graft. The donor-reactive repertoire was only partly measurable in two subjects, lacking donor cells.

Libraries were prepared by immunoSEQ multiplex PCR; TCRdb keeps only in-frame clonotypes and omits some of them. This table holds over 100,000 clones, about 81% found once. On this clone: As yet, its antigen is unknown. This same CDR3 is encoded by further DNA sequences in the sample.

Unstimulated PBMCs were sorted into CD3+CD4+ and CD3+CD8+ populations. V is TRBV20-1 and J is TRBJ2-5; D is uncertain. Sequencing used CD4+ T cells from blood, obtained before liver transplant. This clonotype was obtained from a human donor who received a liver transplant. This CDR3 is CSARGQETQYF. CDR3 in DNA: TGCAGTGCTAGAGGCCAAGAGACCCAGTACTTC.